What follows are 6 T cell receptor beta chains derived from one specimen sequenced in a study of T cells after somatic rescue of genetic block. Some clones are missing from TCRdb's copy, which holds only in-frame ones; the method was immunoSEQ multiplex PCR. This table holds 55,000 to 75,000 clones, about nine tenths found once. Sequences were obtained from peripheral blood mononuclear cells (PBMCs). All receptors come from a man aged 40-55 years.

The V and J genes are TRBV10-1 and TRBJ2-3; D may be TRBD2 (5 bases). The CDR3 loop spans 15 amino acids. Trimming took 2 bases from V and 2 from J, leaving 11 bases between them. From germline, CDR1 is WNHNN and CDR2 SYGVQD (reference sequence). The CDR3 here is CASSEKAESTDTQYF. Written as DNA, the CDR3 is TGCGCCAGCAGTGAGAAAGCGGAATCCACAGATACGCAGTATTTT.

The V gene is TRBV10-3, the J gene TRBJ2-7, with 9 bases lining up with TRBD1. The V and J ends lost 2 bases and 4 bases, in that order; junction bases with no gene match: 9. Germline V gives CDR1 ENHRY, CDR2 SYGVKD. This CDR3 is built from 16 residues. CDR3 region: CAISEATGTGPYEQYF. Written as DNA, the CDR3 is TGTGCCATCAGTGAGGCAACCGGGACAGGGCCTTACGAGCAGTACTTC.

The rearrangement joins TRBV11-2 to TRBJ2-2; D is possibly TRBD2 (6 bases). The V end was cut by 5 bases, the J end by 3 bases, with 13 bases between. CDR1 is SGHAT, CDR2 FQNNGV, per germline. The CDR3 is 15 amino acids. The CDR3 region is CASSRLTGDTGELFF. The DNA of the CDR3 is TGTGCCAGCAGCCGACTGACGGGGGACACCGGGGAGCTGTTTTTT. The full variable domain, its missing parts supplied by reference TRBV11-2 and TRBJ2-2, is EAGVAQSPRYKIIEKRQSVAFWCNPISGHATLYWYQQILGQGPKLLIQFQNNGVVDDSQLPKDRFSAERLKGVDSTLKIQPAKLEDSAVYLCASSRLTGDTGELFFGEGSRLTVL.

This clone occurred a few times. This chain joins TRBV5-4 and TRBJ1-6; TRBD1 matches at 9 bases. V was pared by 3 bases and J by 8 bases, with 6 bases of the junction left unmatched. CDR3 size: 15 residues. From germline, CDR1 is SGHNT and CDR2 YYREEE (reference sequence). Here the CDR3 DNA reads TGTGCCAGCAGCTCCGGGACAGGGCCATATTCACCCCTCCACTTT. Protein sequence: CASSSGTGPYSPLHF.

The rearrangement links TRBV4-3 to TRBJ2-7; unclear D gene. The ends were cut back, 0 bases at V and 2 bases at J, with 5 bases in the middle. There are 13 residues in the CDR3. Germline CDR1 is LGHNA and CDR2 is YSLEER. CDR3 amino acids: CASSQDRTYEQYF. The CDR3 DNA sequence: TGCGCCAGCAGCCAAGATCGGACCTACGAGCAGTACTTC.

The chain is built from TRBV19 and TRBJ2-7; 7 bases match TRBD1. The CDR3 sequence is 13 residues long. CDR1 and CDR2 (germline): LNHDA, SQIVND (reference sequence). V trimming: 6 bases; J trimming: 3 bases; junction bases outside the gene matches: 5. This chain's CDR3 is CASSSGGGYEQYF. DNA of the CDR3: TGTGCCAGTAGCTCAGGGGGTGGCTACGAGCAGTACTTC.